This T cell receptor (beta chain) originates from a study of identifying expanded T cells in peripheral blood. TCRdb's table, derived via immunoSEQ multiplex PCR, lists solely in-frame clones and lacks some. The sample contains about 90,000 clones, approximately 83% of which appear only once. Sequencing was done on a sample of blood. The receptor comes from a person aged 18-70 years in good health.

The CDR3: CASSERTRGTEAFF. In DNA, the CDR3 is TGCGCCAGCAGTGAGAGAACCAGGGGTACTGAAGCTTTCTTT. The V call is TRBV10-1, the J call TRBJ1-1; a weak D match, TRBD1 (6 bases). V was clipped by 2 bases and J by 5 bases, with 12 bases between them. Germline V gene data show CDR1 as WNHNN and CDR2 as SYGVQD (reference sequence). The length of the CDR3 is 14 residues.